Presented here are 3 T cell receptor beta chains from one specimen sequenced in a study of T cells after posttransplantation cyclophosphamide. Sequencing was performed with immunoSEQ multiplex PCR; in TCRdb, only in-frame clones are kept and a portion is missing. Among approximately 12,000 clones listed, roughly 1.9% were seen once. Cyclophosphamide on days +3 and +4 followed busulfan-fludarabine conditioning and a marrow graft. The source material was PBMCs, sampled after allogeneic stem cell transplant with posttransplant cyclophosphamide. These receptors originate from a male patient between 25 and 39 years old who received an allogeneic stem cell transplant from a related donor, was CMV-positive, and had no GVHD. Some T cells may trace back to the graft donor.

A few counts support this clone. The chain links TRBV30 to TRBJ2-7; tentative D call: TRBD2 (6 bases). Trimming left V 6 bases short and J 7 bases short, with 19 bases between. This CDR3 has 13 residues. Germline loops: CDR1 GTSNPN, CDR2 SVGIG (reference sequence). CDR3 nucleotides: TGTGCCTGTTCCCTGGGGGGAGGTTTGGAGCAGTACTTC. Protein product: CACSLGGGLEQYF.

The chain links TRBV7-6 to TRBJ2-5; D is possibly TRBD2 (7 bases). Germline CDR1 SGHVS, CDR2 FNYEAQ. Trimming shortened V by 0 bases and J by 4 bases, and 15 bases separated the two germline ends. CDR3 length equals 16 residues. The CDR3 DNA sequence: TGTGCCAGCAGCTTAGCGGAGGGGGGCGGGGGAGAGACCCAGTACTTC. Protein: CASSLAEGGGGETQYF.

This clone has just a few counts. The gene calls are TRBV7-8 and TRBJ2-2, with 7 positions matching TRBD1. The CDR3 extends over 16 amino acids. V shed 6 bases, J shed 4 bases, and the junction held 11 bases outside the gene matches. The V gene's germline CDR1 is SGHVS and CDR2 FQNEAQ. The CDR3 region is CASSLLSQGVTGELFF. CDR3 nucleotide sequence: TGTGCCAGCAGTCTCCTCAGCCAGGGGGTCACCGGGGAGCTGTTTTTT. Together with reference TRBV7-8 and TRBJ2-2, the CDR3 gives the full variable domain: GAGVSQSPRYKVAKRGQDVALRCDPISGHVSLFWYQQALGQGPEFLTYFQNEAQLDKSGLPSDRFFAERPEGSVSTLKIQRTQQEDSAVYLCASSLLSQGVTGELFFGEGSRLTVL.